The sequence of this TCR beta chain was determined in a study of blood T cell repertoires in COVID-19. With 8 bases removed from V and 0 bases from J, the gap between germline ends came to 14 bases. The CDR3 spans 14 residues. Germline values: CDR1 SGHTA, CDR2 FQGTGA. In the original analysis: How many nucleated cells were present was estimated from reference gene primer amplification. TCRdb keeps only in-frame clones here, not all; method: immunoSEQ multiplex PCR. The DNA was the basis for D and trimming; V, J and clone size are from that table. The data hold over 100,000 clones, with roughly 87% observed a single time.

Specimen: peripheral blood. The clonotype comes from a man older than 75 with acute or convalescent COVID-19. The V and J genes are TRBV7-3 and TRBJ2-7; D remains unclear. The CDR3 DNA is TGTGCCAGCTTCCCGGAACGGGTCTCCTACGAGCAGTACTTC. Translation gives CASFPERVSYEQYF. The complete variable domain, with remaining parts taken from reference TRBV7-3 and TRBJ2-7, reads GAGVSQTPSNKVTEKGKYVELRCDPISGHTALYWYRQSLGQGPEFLIYFQGTGAADDSGLPNDRFFAVRPEGSVSTLKIQRTERGDSAVYLCASFPERVSYEQYFGPGTRLTVT.